This T cell receptor (beta chain) was recorded in a study of T cell responses to AZD1222 COVID-19 vaccine. Points from the study as a whole: Reportedly, close to half of spike-specific TCRs are directed against unmutated variant regions.

Germline V CDR1 and CDR2: LNHDA, SQIVND (reference sequence). Trimming took 4 bases from V and 3 from J; bases not matched to a gene: 1. CDR3 size: 15 residues. Notes on this clone: Its target is unknown.

The assay was immunoSEQ multiplex PCR, and TCRdb's table has in-frame clones only and misses some. The sample carries approximately 150,000 clones, more than 85% recorded once. This specimen was peripheral blood, taken 28 days after the second AZD1222 dose. V usage is TRBV19 and J usage is TRBJ1-6, with TRBD1 matching over 9 bases. The clonotype originates from an adult who received the AZD1222 COVID-19 vaccine. The CDR3 is CASSRTGDYNSPLHF. CDR3 DNA: TGTGCCAGTAGTAGGACAGGGGACTATAATTCACCCCTCCACTTT.